This passage covers 4 T cell receptor beta chains from one sample sequenced in a study of cytomegalovirus exposure and HLA in healthy donors. The PCR used 60 Vbeta and 13 Jbeta primers. Using immunoSEQ multiplex PCR, the repertoire was profiled, and TCRdb retains in-frame clones only, with some absent. This sample has 90,000 to 120,000 clones, with around 85% found just once. Sequencing used PBMCs. These receptors were taken from a man aged 30 to 45 in good health and CMV-seronegative.

The V gene is TRBV30, the J gene TRBJ1-1; 11 bases line up with TRBD1. This CDR3 has 16 amino acids. J lost 3 bases, V lost 7 bases, and 13 bases had no gene match. Germline CDR1 reads GTSNPN; CDR2 reads SVGIG (reference sequence). The DNA for the CDR3 is TGTGCCTCGATAGGACAGGGGGCGGTGGGGTACACTGAAGCTTTCTTT. This encodes CASIGQGAVGYTEAFF.

In its sample, this clone was seen once. CDR3 bases: TGTGCCAGCAGTGAAAGGACAGGGGAGTACACTGAAGCTTTCTTT. It encodes CASSERTGEYTEAFF. The rearrangement uses TRBV6-1 and TRBJ1-1, with 9 bases that match TRBD1. Unmatched junction bases numbered 4, after V lost 2 bases and J lost 3 bases. Germline V lookup: CDR1 MNHNS, CDR2 SASEGT. The CDR3 runs to 15 residues.

The rearrangement links TRBV9 to TRBJ1-1, with a tentative D call TRBD1 (6 bases). V was pared by 3 bases and J by 4 bases, with 16 bases between. The CDR3 extends over 15 amino acids. From germline, CDR1 is SGDLS and CDR2 YYNGEE. The CDR3 region has the DNA TGTGCCAGCAGCGCACAGGGACCCGTGGGCACTGAAGCTTTCTTT. Translating gives CASSAQGPVGTEAFF. The full variable domain, rest sourced from reference TRBV9 and TRBJ1-1, is DSGVTQTPKHLITATGQRVTLRCSPRSGDLSVYWYQQSLDQGLQFLIQYYNGEERAKGNILERFSAQQFPDLHSELNLSSLELGDSALYFCASSAQGPVGTEAFFGQGTRLTVV.

The chain has TRBV5-4 and TRBJ2-7; 12 bases align to TRBD2. The CDR3 extends over 14 amino acids. The germline V gene has CDR1 SGHNT and CDR2 YYREEE (reference sequence). This chain's CDR3 is CATGLAGPTYEQYF. The CDR3 region has the DNA TGTGCTACTGGACTAGCGGGACCAACCTACGAGCAGTACTTC.